The next 7 T cell receptor beta chains were all read from a single sample in a study of CXCR3-negative and CXCR3-positive naive CD8 T cells (dated by TCRdb to between 2017 and 2020). Reads for this sample came from a NextSeq 550. The Human TCR Profiling Kit (MiLaboratory) was used to make UMI-labeled 5' RACE TRB cDNA libraries. TCRdb reprocessed the public reads and reports one entry per CDR3 protein sequence, without DNA. The table for this sample records roughly 100,000 distinct CDR3 sequences. Of the sample, 0.85% to 1.4% is held by the ten largest clones. The sequenced material came from naive CXCR3- CD8+ T cells from blood. The label giving this sample's cell subset or site can be read as: CD45RO-CCR7+CD27+CD95- naive CD8+ T cells lacking CXCR3 (TNR3-). The origin of the receptors is a human donor in good health. Some clones in this sample may be carry-over from other donors' samples.

The V call is TRBV29-1, the J call TRBJ2-2; the TCRdb call, TRBD1, lacks DNA for checking. This CDR3 comprises 12 residues. CDR1 and CDR2 from the germline V gene are SQVTM and ANQGSEA. CDR3 region: CSVYQGSGELFF.

This chain joins TRBV28 and TRBJ1-1; TCRdb returns TRBD1, unconfirmable since there is no DNA. The CDR3 has 16 residues. CDR1 is MDHEN, CDR2 SYDVKM, per germline. CDR3 in amino acids: CASSPPRWEVTTEAFF.

The chain uses TRBV13 and TRBJ2-7; TCRdb reports TRBD1, a call that lacks DNA to check it against. The V gene's germline CDR1 is PRHDT and CDR2 FYEKMQ (reference sequence). This CDR3 has 14 amino acids. The CDR3 sequence is CASSLHSDPVEQYF.

This chain uses TRBV19 with TRBJ1-1; TCRdb calls TRBD1, which cannot be checked without DNA. CDR1 is LNHDA, CDR2 SQIVND, per germline (reference sequence). The CDR3 totals 14 residues. The CDR3 here is CASSYRGLGTEAFF.

This chain uses TRBV7-9 with TRBJ2-3; TCRdb reports TRBD1, a call that lacks DNA to check it against. Per the germline V gene, CDR1 is SEHNR and CDR2 is FQNEAQ (reference sequence). The CDR3 extends over 15 amino acids. The CDR3 protein is CASSPRTGSTDTQYF. Full variable domain (rest looked up from reference TRBV7-9 and TRBJ2-3): DTGVSQNPRHKITKRGQNVTFRCDPISEHNRLYWYRQTLGQGPEFLTYFQNEAQLEKSRLLSDRFSAERPKGSFSTLEIQRTEQGDSAMYLCASSPRTGSTDTQYFGPGTRLTVL.

This sequence joins TRBV14 and TRBJ2-3; TCRdb picks TRBD2, but there is no DNA to check that call. The CDR3 sequence is 16 residues long. Germline V gene data show CDR1 as SGHDN and CDR2 as FVKESK. CDR3 in amino acids: CASSPWAVGGTDTQYF.

The V gene is TRBV28, the J gene TRBJ1-1; the TCRdb D gene call, TRBD1, has no DNA to confirm it. The CDR3 has 14 amino acids. The V gene's germline CDR1 is MDHEN and CDR2 SYDVKM. CDR3 protein: CASSLDTANTEAFF.